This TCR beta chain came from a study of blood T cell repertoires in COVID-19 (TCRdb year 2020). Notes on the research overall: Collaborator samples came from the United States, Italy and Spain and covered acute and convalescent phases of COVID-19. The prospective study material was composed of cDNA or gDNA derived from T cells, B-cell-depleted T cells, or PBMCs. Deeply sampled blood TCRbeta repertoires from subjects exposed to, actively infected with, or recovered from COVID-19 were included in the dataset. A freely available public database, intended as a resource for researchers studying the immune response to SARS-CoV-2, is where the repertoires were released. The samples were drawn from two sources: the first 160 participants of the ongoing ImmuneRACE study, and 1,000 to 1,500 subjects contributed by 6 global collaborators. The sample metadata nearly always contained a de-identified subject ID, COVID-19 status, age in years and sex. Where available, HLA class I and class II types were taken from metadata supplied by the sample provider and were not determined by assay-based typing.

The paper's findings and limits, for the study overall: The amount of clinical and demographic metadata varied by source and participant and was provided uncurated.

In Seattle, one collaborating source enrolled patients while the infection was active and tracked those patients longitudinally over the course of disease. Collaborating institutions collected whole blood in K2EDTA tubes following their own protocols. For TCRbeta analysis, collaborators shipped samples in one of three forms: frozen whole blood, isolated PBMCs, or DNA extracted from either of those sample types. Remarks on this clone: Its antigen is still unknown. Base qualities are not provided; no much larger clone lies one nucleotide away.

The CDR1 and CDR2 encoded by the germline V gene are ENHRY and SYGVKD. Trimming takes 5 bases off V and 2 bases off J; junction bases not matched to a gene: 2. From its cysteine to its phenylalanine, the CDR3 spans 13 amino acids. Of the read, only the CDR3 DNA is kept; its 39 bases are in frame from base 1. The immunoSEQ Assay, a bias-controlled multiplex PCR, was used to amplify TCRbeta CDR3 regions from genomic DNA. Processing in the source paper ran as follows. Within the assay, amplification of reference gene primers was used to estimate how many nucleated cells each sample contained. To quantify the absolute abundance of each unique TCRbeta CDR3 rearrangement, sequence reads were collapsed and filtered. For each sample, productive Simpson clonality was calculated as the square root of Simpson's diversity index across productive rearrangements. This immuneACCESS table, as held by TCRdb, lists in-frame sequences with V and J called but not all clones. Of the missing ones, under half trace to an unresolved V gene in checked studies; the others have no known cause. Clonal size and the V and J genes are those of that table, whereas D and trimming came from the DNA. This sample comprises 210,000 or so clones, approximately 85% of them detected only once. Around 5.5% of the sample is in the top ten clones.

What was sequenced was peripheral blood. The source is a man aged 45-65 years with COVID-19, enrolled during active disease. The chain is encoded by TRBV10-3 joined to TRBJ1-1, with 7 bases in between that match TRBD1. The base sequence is TGTGCCATCAGTCGGGACAGTAACACTGAAGCTTTCTTT. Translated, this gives CAISRDSNTEAFF.